This TCR beta chain was recovered during a study of shared clonotypes between healthy human individuals. This clone came up a few times. Donation came from healthy HIV-negative adults that had no recent acute infections or vaccinations. The authors ran unsorted PBMC replicate PCRs on 250 to 350 ng DNA, 32,000 or so T cell genomes. As handled by the study authors: ImmunoSEQ only sent back junction sequences with no quality scores, so filtering was done differently. TCRdb's table, derived via immunoSEQ multiplex PCR, lists solely in-frame clones and lacks some. V, J and clone size are those of that table, while D and trimming were read from the DNA. This table holds 500,000 to 650,000 clones, around 78% found once. The V and J ends lost 6 bases and 7 bases respectively, with 15 bases between them. The CDR3 has 13 amino acids. The germline V gene has CDR1 SNHLY and CDR2 FYNNEI.

This clonotype was sampled from a woman aged 40 to 49 in good health. Some clones in this sample may be carry-over from other donors' samples. The J gene is TRBJ1-2, the V gene TRBV2; D is possibly TRBD1 (5 bases). Specimen: PBMCs. CDR3 sequence: CASRRGTLFGYTF. CDR3 nucleotides: TGTGCCAGCAGGAGGGGTACCCTTTTTGGCTACACCTTC.